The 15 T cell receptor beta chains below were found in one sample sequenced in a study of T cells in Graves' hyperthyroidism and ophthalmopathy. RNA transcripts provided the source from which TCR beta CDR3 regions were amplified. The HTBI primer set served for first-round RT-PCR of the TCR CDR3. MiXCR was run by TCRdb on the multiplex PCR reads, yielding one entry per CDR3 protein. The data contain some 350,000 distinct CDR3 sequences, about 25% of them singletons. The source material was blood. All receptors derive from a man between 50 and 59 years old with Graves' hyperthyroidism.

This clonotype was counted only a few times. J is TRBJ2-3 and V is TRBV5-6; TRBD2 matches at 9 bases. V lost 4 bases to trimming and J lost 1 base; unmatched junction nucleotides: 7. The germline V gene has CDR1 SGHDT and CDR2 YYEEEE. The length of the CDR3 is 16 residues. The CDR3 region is CASSRLSGRGTDTQYF. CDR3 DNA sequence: TGTGCCAGCAGCCGCCTTAGCGGGAGAGGCACAGATACGCAGTATTTT. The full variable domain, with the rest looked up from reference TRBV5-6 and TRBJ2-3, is DAGVTQSPTHLIKTRGQQVTLRCSPKSGHDTVSWYQQALGQGPQFIFQYYEEEERQRGNFPDRFSGHQFPNYSSELNVNALLLGDSALYLCASSRLSGRGTDTQYFGPGTRLTVL.

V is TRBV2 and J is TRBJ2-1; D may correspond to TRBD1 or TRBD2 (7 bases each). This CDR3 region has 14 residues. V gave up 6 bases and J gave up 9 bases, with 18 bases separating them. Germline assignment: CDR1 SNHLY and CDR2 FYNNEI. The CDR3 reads CASRESAGGAEQFF. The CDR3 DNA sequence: TGTGCCAGCAGAGAGAGCGCAGGGGGGGCTGAGCAGTTCTTC.

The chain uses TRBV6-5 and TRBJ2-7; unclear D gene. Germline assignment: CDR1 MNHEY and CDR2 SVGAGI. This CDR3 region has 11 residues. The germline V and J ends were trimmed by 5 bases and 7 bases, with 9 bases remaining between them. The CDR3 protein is CASSLQPEQYF. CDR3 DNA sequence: TGTGCCAGCAGTCTACAACCGGAGCAGTACTTC.

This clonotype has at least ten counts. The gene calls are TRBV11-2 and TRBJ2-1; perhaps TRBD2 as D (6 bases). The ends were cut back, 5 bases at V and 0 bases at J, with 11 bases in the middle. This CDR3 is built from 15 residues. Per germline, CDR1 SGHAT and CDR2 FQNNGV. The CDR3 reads CASSPGGSSYNEQFF. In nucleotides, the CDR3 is TGTGCCAGCAGCCCTGGAGGGAGCTCCTACAATGAGCAGTTCTTC.

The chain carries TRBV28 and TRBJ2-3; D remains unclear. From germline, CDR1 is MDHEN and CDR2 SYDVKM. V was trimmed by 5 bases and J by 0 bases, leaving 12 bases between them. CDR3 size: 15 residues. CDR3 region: CASSLPRPSTDTQYF. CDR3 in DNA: TGTGCCAGCAGTCTACCCCGACCTAGCACAGATACGCAGTATTTT. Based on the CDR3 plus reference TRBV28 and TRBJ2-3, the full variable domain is DVKVTQSSRYLVKRTGEKVFLECVQDMDHENMFWYRQDPGLGLRLIYFSYDVKMKEKGDIPEGYSVSREKKERFSLILESASTNQTSMYLCASSLPRPSTDTQYFGPGTRLTVL.

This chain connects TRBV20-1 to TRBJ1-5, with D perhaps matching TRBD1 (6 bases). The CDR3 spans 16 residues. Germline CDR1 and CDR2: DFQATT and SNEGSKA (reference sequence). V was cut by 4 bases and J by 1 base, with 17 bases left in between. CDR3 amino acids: CSAIAPRGGSNQPQHF. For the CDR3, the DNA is TGCAGTGCTATAGCTCCCCGAGGGGGGAGCAATCAGCCCCAGCATTTT.

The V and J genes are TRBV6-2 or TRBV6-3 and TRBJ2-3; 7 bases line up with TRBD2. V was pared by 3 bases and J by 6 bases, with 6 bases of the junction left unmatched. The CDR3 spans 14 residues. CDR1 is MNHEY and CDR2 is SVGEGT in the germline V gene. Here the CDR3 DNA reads TGTGCCAGCAGTTATCGAGCGGGATTGGATACGCAGTATTTT. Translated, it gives CASSYRAGLDTQYF.

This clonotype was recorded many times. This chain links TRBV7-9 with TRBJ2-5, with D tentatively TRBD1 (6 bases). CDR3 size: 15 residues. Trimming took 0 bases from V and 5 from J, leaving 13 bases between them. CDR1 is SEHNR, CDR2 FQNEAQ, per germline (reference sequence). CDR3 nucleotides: TGTGCCAGCAGCTTAGCCGGCAGGGGCCGGGAGACCCAGTACTTC. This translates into CASSLAGRGRETQYF.

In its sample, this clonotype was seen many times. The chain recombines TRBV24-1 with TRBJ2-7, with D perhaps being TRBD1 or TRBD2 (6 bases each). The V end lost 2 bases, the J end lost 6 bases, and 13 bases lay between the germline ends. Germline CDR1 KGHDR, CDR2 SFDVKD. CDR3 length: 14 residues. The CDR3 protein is CATSDSLGGLEQYF. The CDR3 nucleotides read TGTGCCACCAGTGATTCACTAGGGGGGCTCGAGCAGTACTTC.

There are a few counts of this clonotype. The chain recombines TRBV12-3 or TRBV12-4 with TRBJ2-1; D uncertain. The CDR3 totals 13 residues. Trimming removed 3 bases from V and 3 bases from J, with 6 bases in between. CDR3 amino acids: CASSFRSYNEQFF. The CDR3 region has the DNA TGTGCCAGCAGTTTCCGGAGCTACAATGAGCAGTTCTTC.

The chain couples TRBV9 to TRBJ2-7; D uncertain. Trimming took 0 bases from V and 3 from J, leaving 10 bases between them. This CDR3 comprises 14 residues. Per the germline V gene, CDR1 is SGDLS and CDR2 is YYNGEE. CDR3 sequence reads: CASSVGSSSYEQYF. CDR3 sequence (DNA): TGTGCCAGCAGCGTAGGTAGTTCAAGCTACGAGCAGTACTTC.

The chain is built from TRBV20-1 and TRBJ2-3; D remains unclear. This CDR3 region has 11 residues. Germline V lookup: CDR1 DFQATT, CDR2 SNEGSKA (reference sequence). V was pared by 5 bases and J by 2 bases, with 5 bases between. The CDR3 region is CSAGDTDTQYF. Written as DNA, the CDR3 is TGCAGTGCTGGTGACACAGATACGCAGTATTTT.

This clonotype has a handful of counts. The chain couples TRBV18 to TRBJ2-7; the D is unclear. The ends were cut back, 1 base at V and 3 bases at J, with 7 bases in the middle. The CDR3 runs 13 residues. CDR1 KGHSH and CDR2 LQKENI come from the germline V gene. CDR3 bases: TGTGCCAGCTCACCACTCAGGAGCTACGAGCAGTACTTC. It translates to CASSPLRSYEQYF.

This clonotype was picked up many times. CDR3 sequence: CATSDPLPGEGDTQYF. CDR3 nucleotide sequence: TGTGCCACCAGTGACCCCCTTCCGGGAGAGGGAGATACGCAGTATTTT. This chain joins TRBV24-1 and TRBJ2-3, with a tentative D call TRBD2 (6 bases). Germline-derived CDR1 and CDR2 are KGHDR and SFDVKD. V was shortened by 4 bases and J by 5 bases, with 18 bases between the two germline ends. The CDR3 loop spans 16 amino acids.

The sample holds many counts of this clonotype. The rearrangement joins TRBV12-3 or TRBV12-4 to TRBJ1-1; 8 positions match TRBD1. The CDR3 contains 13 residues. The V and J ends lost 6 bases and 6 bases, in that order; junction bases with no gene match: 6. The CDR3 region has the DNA TGTGCCAGCAGCATTCAGGGGGCTCCTGAAGCTTTCTTT. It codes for CASSIQGAPEAFF.